The present TCR beta chain was sequenced within a study of cytomegalovirus exposure and HLA in healthy donors. About the study: Unique TCRs from HLA-typed donors, 80 million to 100 million of them, were held in an early data release.

The study's findings and limits: The study carried out a later analysis of TCR beta sequences. It associated under 20,000 of them with specific HLA alleles at a false discovery rate of 0.05.

CDR1 and CDR2 from the germline V gene are SGHNT and YYREEE (reference sequence). This CDR3 is 16 amino acids long. V was clipped by 4 bases and J by 7 bases; unmatched bases: 7. Everyone who donated was a healthy bone marrow donor. Note on this clone: Antigen specificity is unknown.

The PCR employed 60 Vbeta primers together with 13 Jbeta primers. Assay used: immunoSEQ multiplex PCR; TCRdb lists only in-frame clones, some missing. The sample lists 170,000 or so clones, 84% seen once, with roughly 6.5% in the top ten. Input material: PBMCs. The sequence was obtained from a man in his fifties or sixties in good health and CMV-seropositive. This sequence joins TRBV5-4 and TRBJ1-6; 11 bases fit TRBD1. CDR3 region: CASSPERTGGNSPLHF. The CDR3, as DNA: TGTGCCAGCAGCCCAGAGAGGACAGGGGGCAATTCACCCCTCCACTTT.